The source of this T cell receptor (beta chain) is a study of CD8 T cells in Susac syndrome. TCR beta sequences were obtained from blood CD8+ and CD4+ T cells. The controls, all healthy donors, were matched for age and sex. In this sample, this clonotype turned up once. An input of about 0.5 to 1 ug of RNA was subjected to reverse transcription using random hexamers. TCRdb recomputed calls from the immunoSEQ multiplex PCR reads with MiXCR, one row per CDR3 protein. In the table there are over 95,000 distinct CDR3 sequences, 92% of which are singletons. The CDR3 has 13 residues. Sequencing used CD8+ T cells from PBMCs. J is TRBJ1-2 and V is TRBV21-1; the table assigns TRBD1, which was not confirmed against the DNA. TRBV21-1 is a recognized pseudogene. The receptor was isolated from a human donor in good health. CDR3 loop: CASRRDWEDGYTF. The CDR3 DNA follows: TGTGCCAGCAGAAGGGACTGGGAGGATGGCTACACCTTC.